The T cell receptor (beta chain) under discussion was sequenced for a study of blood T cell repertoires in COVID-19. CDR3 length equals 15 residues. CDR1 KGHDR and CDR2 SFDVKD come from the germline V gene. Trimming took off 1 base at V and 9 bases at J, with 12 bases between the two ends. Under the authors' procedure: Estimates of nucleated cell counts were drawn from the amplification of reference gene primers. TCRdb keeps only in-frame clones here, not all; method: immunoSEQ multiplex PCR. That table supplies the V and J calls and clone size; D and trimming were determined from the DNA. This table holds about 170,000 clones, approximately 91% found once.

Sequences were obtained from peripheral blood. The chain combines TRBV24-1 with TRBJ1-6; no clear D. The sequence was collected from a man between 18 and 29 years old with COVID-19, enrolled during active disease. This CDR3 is CATSDLRLEGSPLHF. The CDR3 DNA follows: TGTGCCACCAGTGATTTAAGGCTAGAGGGTTCACCCCTCCACTTT.